The clone carrying this T cell receptor beta chain was observed a handful of times. The sample comes from a study of PD-1 blockade in classical Hodgkin lymphoma. Every single patient, without exception, relapsed after autologous stem cell transplantation, and brentuximab vedotin exposure varied. The data were produced by immunoSEQ multiplex PCR, yet TCRdb's version contains in-frame clones alone and is incomplete. The sample carries tens of thousands of clones, about two thirds recorded once. The germline V and J ends were trimmed by 4 bases and 1 base, with 10 bases remaining between them. Germline V gene sequence: CDR1 ENHRY, CDR2 SYGVKD. The length of the CDR3 is 14 residues.

V is TRBV10-3 and J is TRBJ1-1; D unclear. This TCR derives from a human donor with classical Hodgkin lymphoma. Sequenced material: peripheral blood mononuclear cells (PBMCs), taken before the second cycle of nivolumab. CDR3 sequence: CAISVRETNTEAFF. The DNA for the CDR3 is TGTGCCATCAGTGTTCGGGAAACGAACACTGAAGCTTTCTTT.